The 16 T cell receptor beta chains listed next were all sequenced from one sample in a study of CD8+ T cells in alopecia areata. TCR sequencing used cDNA made by reverse transcription of extracted RNA. Libraries were prepared by immunoSEQ multiplex PCR; TCRdb keeps only in-frame clonotypes and omits some of them. The sample shows around 140,000 clones, about 59% of them seen only once. Treatment given: oral pan-JAK inhibitor, 5-10 mg twice daily. This specimen was CD8+ T cells sorted from blood, taken at week 4, from a patient treated with tofacitinib. The receptors here all came from a human donor with alopecia areata.

The genes are TRBV5-1 and TRBJ2-4, with D hard to call. The CDR3 totals 13 residues. V lost 3 bases, J lost 6 bases, and 10 bases lay in between. Germline-derived CDR1 and CDR2 are SGHRS and YFSETQ. CDR3 DNA sequence: TGCGCCAGCAGCTCCGTAGGTGTAAACATTCAGTACTTC. It codes for CASSSVGVNIQYF.

This clone was seen a handful of times. The chain joins TRBV5-1 to TRBJ1-2, with D possibly being TRBD1 (6 bases). Trimming left V 4 bases short and J 4 bases short, with 14 bases between. Germline CDR1 is SGHRS and CDR2 is YFSETQ. CDR3 size: 14 residues. CDR3 loop: CASSLTDRAYGYTF. CDR3 DNA: TGCGCCAGCAGCCTAACGGACAGAGCCTATGGCTACACCTTC.

The V gene is TRBV5-1, the J gene TRBJ2-7; TRBD1 is a possible D gene (5 bases). From germline, CDR1 is SGHRS and CDR2 YFSETQ. V dropped 4 bases and J dropped 2 bases, with 16 bases sitting between them. The length of the CDR3 is 15 residues. Here the CDR3 reads CASSLRRREPYEQYF. The CDR3 bases are TGCGCCAGCAGCCTCCGGCGCAGGGAACCCTACGAGCAGTACTTC.

This clone was detected only a few times. The chain has TRBV10-3 and TRBJ2-7, with no clear D. The CDR3 extends over 13 amino acids. Germline CDR1 ENHRY, CDR2 SYGVKD. The V end was cut by 3 bases, the J end by 5 bases, with 11 bases between. CDR3 sequence: CAISDALLDEQYF. In nucleotides, the CDR3 is TGTGCCATCAGTGACGCCCTTCTGGACGAGCAGTACTTC.

A few counts support this clone. The rearrangement joins TRBV5-1 to TRBJ2-7; D uncertain. This CDR3 contains 14 residues. Trimming pared 4 bases from V and 5 bases from J, leaving 16 bases between. CDR1 SGHRS and CDR2 YFSETQ come from the germline V gene. The CDR3 DNA sequence: TGCGCCAGCAGCACAATAGGGTGGATCCACGAGCAGTACTTC. This codes for CASSTIGWIHEQYF.

The V call is TRBV4-1, the J call TRBJ1-5, with TRBD1 as a possible D gene (6 bases). Per the germline V gene, CDR1 is MGHRA and CDR2 is YSYEKL. V was shortened by 2 bases and J by 3 bases, with 8 bases between the two germline ends. The CDR3 is 14 amino acids. CDR3 sequence reads: CASSQYRDNQPQHF. The CDR3 DNA follows: TGCGCCAGCAGCCAATACAGGGACAATCAGCCCCAGCATTTT.

The chain has TRBV25-1 and TRBJ2-1; D might be TRBD1 (5 bases). CDR3 size: 12 residues. V was pared by 10 bases and J by 6 bases, with 13 bases between. Germline V gene sequence: CDR1 MGHDK, CDR2 SYGVNS. The CDR3 region has the DNA TGTGCCATCGACAGATCCCTCAATGAGCAGTTCTTC. Protein product: CAIDRSLNEQFF. Full variable domain (remainder filled in from reference TRBV25-1 and TRBJ2-1): EADIYQTPRYLVIGTGKKITLECSQTMGHDKMYWYQQDPGMELHLIHYSYGVNSTEKGDLSSESTVSRIRTEHFPLTLESARPSHTSQYLCAIDRSLNEQFFGPGTRLTVL.

This clone has a count of ten or more. CDR3 protein: CASRVAGGSYNEQFF. The CDR3 DNA is TGTGCCAGCAGAGTAGCGGGGGGGTCCTACAATGAGCAGTTCTTC. The V and J genes are TRBV2 and TRBJ2-1; TRBD2 agrees at 11 bases. The trim removed 6 bases at V and 1 base at J, leaving 2 bases unmatched. The CDR3 runs to 15 residues. Germline V gene sequence: CDR1 SNHLY, CDR2 FYNNEI.

V and J are TRBV5-1 and TRBJ2-5; 13 positions agree with TRBD2. CDR3 length equals 18 residues. The germline V gene has CDR1 SGHRS and CDR2 YFSETQ. V lost 0 bases and J lost 2; bases outside the gene matches: 7. CDR3 region: CASSLETSGGYLQETQYF. CDR3 coding DNA: TGCGCCAGCAGCTTGGAGACTAGCGGGGGGTATTTACAAGAGACCCAGTACTTC.

The gene calls are TRBV5-4 and TRBJ1-1, with 10 nucleotides matching TRBD1. Unmatched junction bases numbered 10, after V lost 4 bases and J lost 4 bases. Germline V gene data show CDR1 as SGHNT and CDR2 as YYREEE (reference sequence). This CDR3 has 16 residues. CDR3 DNA sequence: TGTGCCAGCAGCCGAACGCCGGACAGGGGGTTCACTGAAGCTTTCTTT. Protein sequence: CASSRTPDRGFTEAFF. Drawing the rest from reference TRBV5-4 and TRBJ1-1, the complete variable domain is ETGVTQSPTHLIKTRGQQVTLRCSSQSGHNTVSWYQQALGQGPQFIFQYYREEENGRGNFPPRFSGLQFPNYSSELNVNALELDDSALYLCASSRTPDRGFTEAFFGQGTRLTVV.

The V call is TRBV29-1, the J call TRBJ1-3, with a weak D call TRBD1 (5 bases). V was clipped by 7 bases and J by 0 bases, with 10 bases between them. CDR3 size: 13 residues. Germline assignment: CDR1 SQVTM and CDR2 ANQGSEA. CDR3 residues: CSASGISGNTIYF. In nucleotides, the CDR3 is TGCAGCGCCTCAGGGATCTCTGGAAACACCATATATTTT.

This clone was recorded a few times. The chain joins TRBV13 to TRBJ1-5; no reliable D call. Per germline, CDR1 PRHDT and CDR2 FYEKMQ (reference sequence). V dropped 1 base and J dropped 2 bases, with 3 bases sitting between them. This CDR3 contains 13 residues. The DNA of the CDR3 is TGTGCCAGCAGCTTAGCTGGCAATCAGCCCCAGCATTTT. Translating gives CASSLAGNQPQHF. Using reference TRBV13 and TRBJ1-5 for the parts outside the CDR3, the full variable domain is AAGVIQSPRHLIKEKRETATLKCYPIPRHDTVYWYQQGPGQDPQFLISFYEKMQSDKGSIPDRFSAQQFSDYHSELNMSSLELGDSALYFCASSLAGNQPQHFGDGTRLSIL.

The V call is TRBV5-6, the J call TRBJ2-7; unclear D gene. Germline V gives CDR1 SGHDT, CDR2 YYEEEE. Between the trimmed V and J ends, which lost 3 bases and 1 base, there was a span of 2 bases. This CDR3 contains 11 residues. CDR3 region: CASSWSYEQYF. The CDR3 DNA reads as TGTGCCAGCAGCTGGTCCTACGAGCAGTACTTC.

The genes are TRBV25-1 and TRBJ2-5; possibly TRBD2 for D (6 bases). Germline V CDR1 and CDR2: MGHDK, SYGVNS. The ends were cut back, 2 bases at V and 5 bases at J, with 12 bases in the middle. The CDR3 runs to 14 residues. The CDR3 protein is CASSELEGLETQYF. The DNA of the CDR3 is TGTGCCAGCAGTGAACTGGAGGGTCTGGAGACCCAGTACTTC.

The rearrangement joins TRBV7-2 to TRBJ2-3, with D maybe TRBD1 (6 bases). The CDR3 covers 14 residues. Trimming took 4 bases from V and 5 from J, leaving 13 bases between them. Germline CDR1 SGHTA, CDR2 FQGNSA. The CDR3 DNA is TGTGCCAGCAGCTACCTGGGGGCCCAAGATACGCAGTATTTT. As protein: CASSYLGAQDTQYF.

This clone was counted a few times. This chain links TRBV27 with TRBJ2-3; 13 bases fit TRBD2. V shed 6 bases and J 3 bases; nucleotides not matched to a gene: 6. The CDR3 spans 16 residues. Germline V gene lookup returns CDR1 MNHEY and CDR2 SMNVEV (reference sequence). CDR3 DNA sequence: TGTGCCAGCAGCCGGATACTAGCGGGGGGGACAGATACGCAGTATTTT. Its translation is CASSRILAGGTDTQYF.